This T cell receptor (beta chain) stems from a study of T-cell reconstitution after alpha-beta-depleted transplantation in children. Points from the study as a whole: Two months or so post-transplant, alpha-beta T cells reportedly derived from several hundred expanded graft clones.

The TCRbeta library incorporated unique molecular identifiers. TCRdb re-derived calls from the PCR reads in MiXCR, one entry per CDR3 protein. The sample yields a few hundred thousand distinct CDR3 sequences, 13% seen once. The CDR3 sequence is 16 residues long. With regard to this clonotype: Its antigen is still unknown.

The chain couples TRBV21-1 to TRBJ2-7; the table's TRBD1 call for D was not verified on the DNA. TRBV21-1 is a listed pseudogene. The receptor's source is a male patient between 5 and 17 years old who had a stem cell transplant for acute myeloid leukemia, so the T cells may come from the graft donor. The sequencing here drew on PBMCs, mostly from graft donor cells, taken 360 days after TCRalphabeta/CD19-depleted stem cell transplant. CDR3 sequence (DNA): TGTGCCAGCAGCAGGACCGTGGGACCGGATCCATACGAGCAGTACTTC. Encoded protein: CASSRTVGPDPYEQYF.